The 10 T cell receptor beta chains given below trace back to one sample, sequenced in a study of blood T cell repertoires in COVID-19. Sequenced by immunoSEQ multiplex PCR; TCRdb stores in-frame clones only, minus some. Of hundreds of thousands of clones listed, roughly 90% are singletons. The sample taken for sequencing was PBMCs or T cells enriched from blood (not recorded which). All receptors derive from a woman between 18 and 30 years old who had been exposed to COVID-19.

The chain uses TRBV19 and TRBJ2-7; D may be TRBD1 (6 bases). This CDR3 is 15 amino acids long. The germline gives CDR1 LNHDA, CDR2 SQIVND (reference sequence). V gave up 1 base and J gave up 1 base, with 11 bases separating them. The CDR3 loop is CASSIGDTLSYEQYF. The CDR3 bases are TGTGCCAGTAGTATAGGGGACACCCTGTCCTACGAGCAGTACTTC.

The V gene is TRBV6-1, the J gene TRBJ2-5; 8 bases are shared with TRBD2. The V and J ends lost 3 bases and 1 base, in that order; junction bases with no gene match: 7. CDR1 is MNHNS and CDR2 is SASEGT in the germline V gene. The CDR3 is made up of 16 amino acids. The CDR3 loop is CASSEIGGALQETQYF. CDR3 DNA: TGTGCCAGCAGTGAGATCGGGGGGGCCCTCCAAGAGACCCAGTACTTC.

The chain couples TRBV5-1 to TRBJ2-1; 7 nucleotides match TRBD2. V shed 0 bases and J 6 bases; nucleotides not matched to a gene: 6. In germline, CDR1 is SGHRS, CDR2 YFSETQ. The length of the CDR3 is 15 residues. CDR3 DNA sequence: TGCGCCAGCAGCTTGGCCGGCGGGAGTATCAATGAGCAGTTCTTC. It yields the protein CASSLAGGSINEQFF.

For this clone: The same CDR3 can be traced to other DNA sequences in this sample. The chain recombines TRBV4-1 with TRBJ1-1; D is unclear. This CDR3 comprises 13 residues. V shed 4 bases and J shed 1 base, with 7 bases lying between them. Germline CDR1 is MGHRA and CDR2 is YSYEKL. This CDR3 is CASSLTGNTEAFF. DNA of the CDR3: TGCGCCAGCAGCCTCACGGGGAACACTGAAGCTTTCTTT.

The rearrangement links TRBV18 to TRBJ2-1, with 8 bases fitting TRBD2. The V gene's germline CDR1 is KGHSH and CDR2 LQKENI. The V and J ends lost 1 base and 3 bases, in that order; junction bases with no gene match: 8. CDR3 length: 17 residues. In DNA, the CDR3 is TGTGCCAGCTCACCACGAGGGGGACTAGAGAGCTACAATGAGCAGTTCTTC. Protein sequence: CASSPRGGLESYNEQFF.

This clone was observed a single time. The chain employs TRBV6-5 and TRBJ2-1, with TRBD1 as a possible D gene (6 bases). This CDR3 comprises 14 residues. Germline V gene sequence: CDR1 MNHEY, CDR2 SVGAGI. Trimming took off 6 bases at V and 4 bases at J, with 13 bases between the two ends. The CDR3 region has the DNA TGTGCCAGCAGAACGGACAGAGGATACAATGAGCAGTTCTTC. This sequence encodes CASRTDRGYNEQFF.

The chain carries TRBV7-9 and TRBJ1-6; tentatively, D is TRBD1 (6 bases). CDR1 SEHNR and CDR2 FQNEAQ come from the germline V gene (reference sequence). The V gene lost 2 bases and the J gene lost 10 bases, with 9 bases spanning the gap. The length of the CDR3 is 13 residues. CDR3 coding DNA: TGTGCCAGCAGCTTATCCCAGGGGTCACCCCTCCACTTT. Protein sequence: CASSLSQGSPLHF. The variable domain in full, completed from reference TRBV7-9 and TRBJ1-6, reads DTGVSQNPRHKITKRGQNVTFRCDPISEHNRLYWYRQTLGQGPEFLTYFQNEAQLEKSRLLSDRFSAERPKGSFSTLEIQRTEQGDSAMYLCASSLSQGSPLHFGNGTRLTVT.

This clone was picked up one time. This rearrangement joins TRBV5-4 to TRBJ2-2, with TRBD1 matching over 9 bases. The V gene's germline CDR1 is SGHNT and CDR2 YYREEE (reference sequence). This CDR3 has 15 residues. Germline trimming cut 4 bases from V and 6 bases from J; bases unmatched to any gene: 7. The CDR3 sequence is CASSDGTGWAGELFF. CDR3 DNA: TGTGCCAGCAGCGATGGGACAGGGTGGGCCGGGGAGCTGTTTTTT.

The V gene is TRBV7-9, the J gene TRBJ1-2; TRBD1 agrees at 8 bases. V lost 10 bases to trimming and J lost 6 bases; unmatched junction nucleotides: 4. Germline V gives CDR1 SEHNR, CDR2 FQNEAQ (reference sequence). CDR3 length equals 11 residues. The CDR3 sequence is CATQGADGYTF. DNA for the CDR3: TGTGCCACCCAGGGGGCGGATGGCTACACCTTC.

Of note for this clone: At the DNA level, this CDR3 is encoded by other sequences in the same sample as well. The chain joins TRBV9 to TRBJ2-5, with TRBD2 matching 11 bases. CDR3 length equals 15 residues. J lost 5 bases, V lost 0 bases, and 3 bases had no gene match. Per germline, CDR1 SGDLS and CDR2 YYNGEE. CDR3 sequence (DNA): TGTGCCAGCAGCGTAGGGCTAGCGGGGGGCGAGACCCAGTACTTC. It specifies CASSVGLAGGETQYF.